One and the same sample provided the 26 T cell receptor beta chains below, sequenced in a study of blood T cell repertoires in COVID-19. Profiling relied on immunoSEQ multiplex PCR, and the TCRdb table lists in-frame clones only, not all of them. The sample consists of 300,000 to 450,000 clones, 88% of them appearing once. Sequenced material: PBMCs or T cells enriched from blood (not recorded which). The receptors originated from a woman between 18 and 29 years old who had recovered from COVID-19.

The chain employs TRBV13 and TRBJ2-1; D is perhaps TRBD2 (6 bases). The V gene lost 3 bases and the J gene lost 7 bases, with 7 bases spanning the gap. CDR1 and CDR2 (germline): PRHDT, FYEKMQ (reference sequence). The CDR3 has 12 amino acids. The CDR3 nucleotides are TGTGCCAGCAGCTTTGGGGGGAATGAGCAGTTCTTC. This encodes CASSFGGNEQFF. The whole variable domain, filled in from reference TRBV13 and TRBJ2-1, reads AAGVIQSPRHLIKEKRETATLKCYPIPRHDTVYWYQQGPGQDPQFLISFYEKMQSDKGSIPDRFSAQQFSDYHSELNMSSLELGDSALYFCASSFGGNEQFFGPGTRLTVL.

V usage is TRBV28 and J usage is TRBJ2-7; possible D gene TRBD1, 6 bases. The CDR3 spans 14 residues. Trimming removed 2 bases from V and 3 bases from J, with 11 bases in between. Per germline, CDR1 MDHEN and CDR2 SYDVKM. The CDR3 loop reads CASSLEGVGYEQYF. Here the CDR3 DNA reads TGTGCCAGCAGTTTAGAGGGGGTAGGCTACGAGCAGTACTTC. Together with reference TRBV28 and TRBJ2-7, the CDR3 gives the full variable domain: DVKVTQSSRYLVKRTGEKVFLECVQDMDHENMFWYRQDPGLGLRLIYFSYDVKMKEKGDIPEGYSVSREKKERFSLILESASTNQTSMYLCASSLEGVGYEQYFGPGTRLTVT.

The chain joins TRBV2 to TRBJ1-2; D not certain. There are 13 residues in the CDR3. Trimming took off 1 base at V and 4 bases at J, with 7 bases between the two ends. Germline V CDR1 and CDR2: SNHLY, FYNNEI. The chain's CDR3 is CASSEGKLYGYTF. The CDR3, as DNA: TGTGCCAGCAGTGAAGGCAAACTCTATGGCTACACCTTC.

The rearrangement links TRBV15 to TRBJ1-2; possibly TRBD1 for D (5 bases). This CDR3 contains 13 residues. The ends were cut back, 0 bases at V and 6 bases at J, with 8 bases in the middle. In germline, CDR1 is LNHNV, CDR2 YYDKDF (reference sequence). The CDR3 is CATSRDRVDGYTF. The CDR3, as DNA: TGTGCCACCAGCAGAGACAGGGTGGATGGCTACACCTTC.

This CDR3 is CASSPVLRDRVIYNEQFF. In nucleotides, the CDR3 is TGTGCCAGCAGCCCAGTTCTCCGGGACAGGGTTATCTACAATGAGCAGTTCTTC. The chain joins TRBV28 to TRBJ2-1; TRBD1 agrees at 9 bases. This CDR3 contains 18 residues. Germline V lookup: CDR1 MDHEN, CDR2 SYDVKM. V trimming: 6 bases; J trimming: 3 bases; junction bases outside the gene matches: 15.

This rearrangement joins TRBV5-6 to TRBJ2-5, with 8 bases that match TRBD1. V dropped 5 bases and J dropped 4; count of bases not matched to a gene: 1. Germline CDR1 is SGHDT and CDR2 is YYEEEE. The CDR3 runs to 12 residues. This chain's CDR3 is CASRGTGETQYF. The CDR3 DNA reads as TGTGCCAGCAGGGGGACAGGAGAGACCCAGTACTTC.

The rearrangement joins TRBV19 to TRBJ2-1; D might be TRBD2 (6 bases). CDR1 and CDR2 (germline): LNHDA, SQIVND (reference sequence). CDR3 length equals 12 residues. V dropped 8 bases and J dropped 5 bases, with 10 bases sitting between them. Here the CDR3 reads CASGGNHNEQFF. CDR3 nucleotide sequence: TGTGCCAGTGGGGGGAATCACAATGAGCAGTTCTTC.

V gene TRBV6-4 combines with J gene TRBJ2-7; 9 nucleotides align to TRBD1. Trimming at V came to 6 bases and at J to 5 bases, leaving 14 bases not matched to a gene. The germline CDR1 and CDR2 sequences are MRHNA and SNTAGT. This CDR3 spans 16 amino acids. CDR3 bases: TGTGCCAGCAGCAAAGAAAGTGGACAGGGGAAGGACGAGCAGTACTTC. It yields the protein CASSKESGQGKDEQYF.

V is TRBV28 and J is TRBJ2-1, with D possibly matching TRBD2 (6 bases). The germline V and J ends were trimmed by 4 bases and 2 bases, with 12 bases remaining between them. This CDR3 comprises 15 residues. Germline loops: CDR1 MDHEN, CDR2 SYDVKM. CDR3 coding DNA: TGTGCCAGCAGTTCCCTGGGACTTACCTACAATGAGCAGTTCTTC. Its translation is CASSSLGLTYNEQFF.

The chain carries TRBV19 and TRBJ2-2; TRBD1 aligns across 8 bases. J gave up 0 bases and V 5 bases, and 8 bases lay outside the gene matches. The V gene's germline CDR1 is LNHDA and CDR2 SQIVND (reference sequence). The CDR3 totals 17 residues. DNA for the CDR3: TGTGCCAGTAGTTTACTACGGACAGGGACGAACACCGGGGAGCTGTTTTTT. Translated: CASSLLRTGTNTGELFF. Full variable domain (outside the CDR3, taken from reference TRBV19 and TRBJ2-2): DGGITQSPKYLFRKEGQNVTLSCEQNLNHDAMYWYRQDPGQGLRLIYYSQIVNDFQKGDIAEGYSVSREKKESFPLTVTSAQKNPTAFYLCASSLLRTGTNTGELFFGEGSRLTVL.

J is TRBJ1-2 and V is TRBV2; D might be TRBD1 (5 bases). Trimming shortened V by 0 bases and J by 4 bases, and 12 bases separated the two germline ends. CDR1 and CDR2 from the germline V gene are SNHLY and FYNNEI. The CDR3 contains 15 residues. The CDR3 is CASSEAVRTRYGYTF. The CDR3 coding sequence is TGTGCCAGCAGTGAAGCTGTGAGGACACGCTATGGCTACACCTTC.

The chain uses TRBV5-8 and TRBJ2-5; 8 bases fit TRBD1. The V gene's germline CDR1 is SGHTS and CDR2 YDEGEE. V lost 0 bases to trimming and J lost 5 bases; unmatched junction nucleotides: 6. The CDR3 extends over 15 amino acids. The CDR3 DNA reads TGTGCCAGCAGCTTGGCCAACAGGGGGACGGAGACCCAGTACTTC. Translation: CASSLANRGTETQYF.

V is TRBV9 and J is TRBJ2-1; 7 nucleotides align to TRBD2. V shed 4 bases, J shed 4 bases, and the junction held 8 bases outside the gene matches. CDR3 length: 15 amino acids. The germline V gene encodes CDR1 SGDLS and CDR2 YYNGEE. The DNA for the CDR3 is TGTGCCAGCAGCACCTCCGGGACTACTTACAATGAGCAGTTCTTC. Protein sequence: CASSTSGTTYNEQFF.

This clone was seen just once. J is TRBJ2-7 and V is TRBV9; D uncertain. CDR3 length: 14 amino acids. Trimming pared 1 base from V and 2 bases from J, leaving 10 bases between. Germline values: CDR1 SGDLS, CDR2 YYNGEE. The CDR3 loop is CASSVYGGTYEQYF. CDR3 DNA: TGTGCCAGCAGCGTATATGGCGGCACCTACGAGCAGTACTTC.

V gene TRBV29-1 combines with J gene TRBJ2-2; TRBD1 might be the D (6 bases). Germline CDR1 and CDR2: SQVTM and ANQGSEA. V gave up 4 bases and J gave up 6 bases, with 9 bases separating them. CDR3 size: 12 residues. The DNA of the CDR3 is TGCAGCGTTGCAACAGGGCCCGGGGAGCTGTTTTTT. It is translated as CSVATGPGELFF.

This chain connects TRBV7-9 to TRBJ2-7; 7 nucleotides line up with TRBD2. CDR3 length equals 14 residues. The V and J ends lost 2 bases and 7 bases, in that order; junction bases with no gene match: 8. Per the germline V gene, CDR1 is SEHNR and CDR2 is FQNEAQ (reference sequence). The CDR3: CASSLFGTTLEQYF. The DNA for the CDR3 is TGTGCCAGCAGCTTATTTGGGACTACGCTGGAGCAGTACTTC.

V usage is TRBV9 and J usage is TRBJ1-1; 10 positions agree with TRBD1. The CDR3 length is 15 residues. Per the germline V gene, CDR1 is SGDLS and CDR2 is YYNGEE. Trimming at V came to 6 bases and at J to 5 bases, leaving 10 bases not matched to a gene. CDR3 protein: CASTRQGALWTEAFF. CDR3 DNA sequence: TGTGCCAGCACCAGACAGGGGGCATTGTGGACTGAAGCTTTCTTT.

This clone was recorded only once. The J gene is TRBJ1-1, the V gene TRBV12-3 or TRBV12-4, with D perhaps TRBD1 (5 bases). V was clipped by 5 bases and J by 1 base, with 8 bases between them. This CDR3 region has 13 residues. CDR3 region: CASSDDRNTEAFF. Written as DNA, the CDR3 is TGTGCCAGCAGTGACGACAGGAACACTGAAGCTTTCTTT.

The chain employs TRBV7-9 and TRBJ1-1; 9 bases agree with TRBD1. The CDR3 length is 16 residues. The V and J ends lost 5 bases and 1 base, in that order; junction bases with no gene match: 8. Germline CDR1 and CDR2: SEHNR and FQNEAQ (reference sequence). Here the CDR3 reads CASSPERTGENTEAFF. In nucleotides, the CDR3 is TGTGCCAGCAGCCCAGAGAGGACAGGGGAGAACACTGAAGCTTTCTTT.

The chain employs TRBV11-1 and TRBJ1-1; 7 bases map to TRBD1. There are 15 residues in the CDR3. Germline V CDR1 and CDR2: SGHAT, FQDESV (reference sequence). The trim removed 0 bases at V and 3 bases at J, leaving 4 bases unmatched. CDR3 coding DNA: TGTGCCAGCAGCTTAGCGGCAGGGGGGTACACTGAAGCTTTCTTT. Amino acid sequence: CASSLAAGGYTEAFF.

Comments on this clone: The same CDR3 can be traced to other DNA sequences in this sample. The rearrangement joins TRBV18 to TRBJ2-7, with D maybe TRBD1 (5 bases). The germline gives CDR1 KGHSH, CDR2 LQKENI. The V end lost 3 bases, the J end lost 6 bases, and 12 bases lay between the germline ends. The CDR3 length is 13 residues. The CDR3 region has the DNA TGTGCCAGCTCACCTGGCCAGGGCTTCGAGCAGTACTTC. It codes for CASSPGQGFEQYF.

Here the CDR3 reads CASSSQGRVNTEAFF. The CDR3 DNA reads as TGTGCCAGCAGCTCACAGGGACGGGTGAACACTGAAGCTTTCTTT. The rearrangement uses TRBV7-3 and TRBJ1-1; TRBD1 is a possible D gene (6 bases). From germline, CDR1 is SGHTA and CDR2 FQGTGA. The V and J ends lost 4 bases and 0 bases respectively, with 12 bases between them. The CDR3 runs to 15 residues. Full variable domain (remainder filled in from reference TRBV7-3 and TRBJ1-1): GAGVSQTPSNKVTEKGKYVELRCDPISGHTALYWYRQSLGQGPEFLIYFQGTGAADDSGLPNDRFFAVRPEGSVSTLKIQRTERGDSAVYLCASSSQGRVNTEAFFGQGTRLTVV.

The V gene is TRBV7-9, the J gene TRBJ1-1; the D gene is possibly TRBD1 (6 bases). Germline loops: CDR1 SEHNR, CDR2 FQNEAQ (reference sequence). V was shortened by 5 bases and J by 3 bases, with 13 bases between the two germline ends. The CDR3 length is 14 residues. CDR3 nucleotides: TGTGCCAGCAGCGCAACACAGGGCGACACTGAAGCTTTCTTT. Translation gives CASSATQGDTEAFF.

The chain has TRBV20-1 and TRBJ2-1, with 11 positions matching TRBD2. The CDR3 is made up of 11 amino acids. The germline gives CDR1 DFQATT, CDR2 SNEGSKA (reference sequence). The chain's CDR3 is CRPGLAGEQFF. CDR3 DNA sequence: TGCAGACCCGGACTAGCGGGCGAGCAGTTCTTC.

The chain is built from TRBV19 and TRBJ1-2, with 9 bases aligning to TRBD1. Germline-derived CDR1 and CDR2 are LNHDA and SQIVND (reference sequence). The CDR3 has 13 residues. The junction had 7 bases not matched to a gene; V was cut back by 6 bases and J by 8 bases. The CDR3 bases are TGTGCCAGTAGCCCCGACAGGGGGAAGGGCTACACCTTC. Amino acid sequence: CASSPDRGKGYTF.

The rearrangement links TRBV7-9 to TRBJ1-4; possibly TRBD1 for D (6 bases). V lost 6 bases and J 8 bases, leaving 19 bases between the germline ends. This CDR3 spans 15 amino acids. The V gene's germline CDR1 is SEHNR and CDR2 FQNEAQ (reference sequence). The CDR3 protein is CASSRETGLSEKLFF. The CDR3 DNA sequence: TGTGCCAGCAGTCGTGAGACAGGTCTGAGCGAAAAACTGTTTTTT.